The 8 T cell receptor beta chains below come from one sample, sequenced in a study of shared clonotypes between healthy human individuals. Measured with immunoSEQ multiplex PCR; TCRdb has only the in-frame clones, and not every one. The sample shows around 1,100,000 clones, approximately 80% of them seen only once. The sequencing input was memory CD4+ T cells from PBMCs. The subset: CD45RA-negative fraction. These receptors all stem from a man aged 18 to 35 in good health. Some clones in this sample may be carry-over from other donors' samples.

The chain joins TRBV11-2 to TRBJ2-7, with 10 bases aligning to TRBD2. CDR1 is SGHAT and CDR2 is FQNNGV in the germline V gene. V shed 4 bases and J 4 bases; nucleotides not matched to a gene: 7. The CDR3 length is 15 residues. Here the CDR3 reads CASSSAGGPQYEQYF. As DNA, the CDR3 is TGTGCCAGCAGCTCAGCGGGAGGGCCTCAATACGAGCAGTACTTC.

The chain links TRBV11-3 to TRBJ2-7; D not resolved. This CDR3 comprises 13 residues. The V and J ends lost 5 bases and 2 bases respectively, with 10 bases between them. The germline V gene has CDR1 SGHNT and CDR2 YENEEA. The CDR3 loop is CASSLGIAYEQYF. CDR3 DNA: TGTGCCAGCAGCCTAGGAATCGCCTACGAGCAGTACTTC.

V gene TRBV6-1 combines with J gene TRBJ1-1; a weak D match, TRBD1 (5 bases). Germline CDR1 reads MNHNS; CDR2 reads SASEGT. The length of the CDR3 is 15 residues. V lost 8 bases and J 4 bases, leaving 20 bases between the germline ends. For the CDR3, the DNA is TGTGCCAGCGACGCTTTGGGGGTGTCCGTCACTGAAGCTTTCTTT. It yields the protein CASDALGVSVTEAFF.

The rearrangement joins TRBV19 to TRBJ2-7, with 10 bases matching TRBD1. The CDR3 consists of 17 residues. The V and J ends lost 5 bases and 6 bases, in that order; junction bases with no gene match: 16. CDR1 and CDR2 (germline): LNHDA, SQIVND (reference sequence). The CDR3 nucleotides are TGTGCCAGTAGTCCAATTGGTGGGGACAGGGGACTATCCGAGCAGTACTTC. Protein product: CASSPIGGDRGLSEQYF.

Worth noting for this clone: This may be a read error, as it is one base from a much larger clone. The genes are TRBV30 and TRBJ2-2; D possibly uses TRBD1 or TRBD2 (5 bases each). V was pared by 7 bases and J by 0 bases, with 15 bases between. This CDR3 spans 15 amino acids. Germline CDR1 GTSNPN, CDR2 SVGIG (reference sequence). This CDR3 is CASHSGQTNTGELFF. In DNA form, the CDR3 reads TGTGCCTCGCATTCGGGGCAGACGAACACCGGGGAGCTGTTTTTT.

This clone has a handful of counts. V is TRBV5-6 and J is TRBJ2-4; D may be TRBD1 or TRBD2 (5 bases each). The CDR3 totals 11 residues. The V end was cut by 4 bases, the J end by 13 bases, with 12 bases between. Germline-derived CDR1 and CDR2 are SGHDT and YYEEEE. The CDR3 spells CASSRLGVQYF. The CDR3 DNA follows: TGTGCCAGCAGCCGGTTGGGGGTCCAGTACTTC.

The chain carries TRBV28 and TRBJ1-1; perhaps TRBD1 as D (5 bases). V was shortened by 2 bases and J by 4 bases, with 17 bases between the two germline ends. The V gene's germline CDR1 is MDHEN and CDR2 SYDVKM. The CDR3 has 16 residues. CDR3: CASSLKGWGGTTEAFF. The DNA of the CDR3 is TGTGCCAGCAGTTTAAAGGGTTGGGGCGGTACCACTGAAGCTTTCTTT.

This sequence joins TRBV5-6 and TRBJ2-3; 8 positions match TRBD1. With 4 bases clipped from V and 6 bases from J, the junction kept 4 bases outside the gene matches. CDR3 length: 13 amino acids. Germline lookup yields CDR1 SGHDT and CDR2 YYEEEE. The CDR3 loop is CASSPDRADTQYF. The CDR3, as DNA: TGTGCCAGCAGCCCGGACAGGGCCGATACGCAGTATTTT. Supplemented by reference TRBV5-6 and TRBJ2-3, the full variable domain reads DAGVTQSPTHLIKTRGQQVTLRCSPKSGHDTVSWYQQALGQGPQFIFQYYEEEERQRGNFPDRFSGHQFPNYSSELNVNALLLGDSALYLCASSPDRADTQYFGPGTRLTVL.